The source of this T cell receptor (beta chain) is a study of human T cells and chemical hapten exposure. This clonotype occurred many times. The time point was: patch test 1, 2 weeks after DPC sensitization. The treatment here: therapeutic diphenylcyclopropenone sensitization with weekly scalp DPC. Each CDR3 protein gets one entry after TCRdb re-called the RACE reads with MiXCR. The table includes about 340,000 distinct CDR3 sequences, around 7% detected once. Germline V gene data show CDR1 as SGHRS and CDR2 as YFSETQ. Trimming removed 4 bases from V and 3 bases from J, with 11 bases in between. CDR3 length: 14 amino acids.

This sequence originates from a woman aged 18 to 35 with alopecia areata. Some clones in this sample may be carry-over from other donors' samples. The chain carries TRBV5-1 and TRBJ1-3, with D maybe TRBD1 (5 bases). This specimen was whole blood, taken in connection with sensitization to the hapten diphenylcyclopropenone (DPC). CDR3 DNA: TGCGCCAGCAGCATTTGGACATATGGAAACACCATATATTTT. Protein sequence: CASSIWTYGNTIYF. Filled out from reference TRBV5-1 and TRBJ1-3, the complete variable domain reads KAGVTQTPRYLIKTRGQQVTLSCSPISGHRSVSWYQQTPGQGLQFLFEYFSETQRNKGNFPGRFSGRQFSNSRSEMNVSTLELGDSALYLCASSIWTYGNTIYFGEGSWLTVV.